This TCR beta chain is from a study of blood T cell repertoires in COVID-19. Study at large: Sources were T cells, B-cell-depleted T cells, or PBMCs; the material itself was cDNA or gDNA.

Participants were aged about 18 to 100 years from 20 to 30 US areas. Self-reported history from a screening survey and questionnaire set each donor's cohort. Two negative PCRs, clearance, or symptom resolution were required of recovered Cohort 3 donors. The CDR3 is 21 amino acids. Data came from immunoSEQ multiplex PCR; TCRdb stores just in-frame clones and leaves some out. There are about 300,000 clones in the sample; approximately 91% occur only once, and approximately 5.5% lies in the top ten. This sequence originates from a man aged 55 to 70 who had recovered from COVID-19. Sequencing was done on a sample of PBMCs or T cells enriched from blood (not recorded which). The chain carries TRBV1 and TRBJ2-4; the table's D call TRBD2 went unverified against the DNA. TRBV1 represents a pseudogene. DNA for the CDR3: TGCACCAGCAGCCCACCGGAGCATCTACTAGCGGGAGTCTTAGCCAAAAACATTCAGTACTTC. Amino acids: CTSSPPEHLLAGVLAKNIQYF.